This T cell receptor (beta chain) comes out of a study of T cell responses to AZD1222 COVID-19 vaccine. General observations from the study: At study baseline, merely several AZD1222 recipients were seropositive.

On this clone itself: Its antigen remains unknown.

This CDR3 spans 16 amino acids. V dropped 4 bases and J dropped 2 bases, with 13 bases sitting between them. Germline CDR1 reads SGHRS; CDR2 reads YFSETQ. Only in-frame clones appear in the TCRdb table, and some are missing; sequencing was by immunoSEQ multiplex PCR. The repertoire has 200,000 to 250,000 clones, around 94% of them found once; the top ten carry over 1.5%. The origin of this receptor is an adult who received the MenACWY meningococcal vaccine as a control. The V call is TRBV5-1, the J call TRBJ1-6; D unclear. The source material was peripheral blood, sampled 28 days after the second dose of the MenACWY control vaccine. The CDR3 loop is CASSLTGDAYNSPLHF. The CDR3 DNA sequence: TGCGCCAGCAGCCTTACCGGCGACGCCTATAATTCACCCCTCCACTTT.